What follows is one T cell receptor (beta chain) and its context. Its antigen target is currently unknown. Base qualities were left out, and no much larger clone turns up one base away. Collaborating institutions collected whole blood in K2EDTA tubes following their own protocols. For TCRbeta analysis, collaborator samples were shipped as frozen whole blood, as isolated PBMCs, or as DNA extracted from either sample type. The CDR3 holds 11 amino acids from the cysteine to the phenylalanine. The sequence is cut down to CDR3 DNA, 33 bases in frame from base 1. CDR1 and CDR2, per the germline V gene, are LGHNT and FRNRAP. V is reduced by 3 bases and J by 5 bases, leaving a spacing of 2 bases between them. TCRbeta CDR3 regions were amplified from genomic DNA by means of the immunoSEQ Assay, a bias-controlled multiplex PCR. The study's own analysis went as follows. Nucleated cell counts per sample were estimated from amplification of reference gene primers within the assay. To quantify the absolute abundance of each unique TCRbeta CDR3 rearrangement, sequence reads were collapsed and filtered. Productive Simpson clonality was computed per sample as the square root of Simpson's diversity index over productive rearrangements. Here the immuneACCESS table is served through TCRdb, limited to in-frame sequences with V and J called. Missing clones are a known gap in these copies; in checked studies unresolved V genes cover under half, and the rest lacks a known reason. V and J calls and clone size are given by that table; D and trimming were obtained from the DNA. This sample is represented by under 75,000 clones; about 86% of them were singletons. The ten largest clones represent roughly 6.8% of the sample.

This sample was included in a study of blood T cell repertoires in COVID-19 (dated by TCRdb to 2020 to 2021). Background for the entire study: The collaborator samples originated in the United States, Italy and Spain and spanned the acute and convalescent phases of COVID-19. Deeply sampled blood TCRbeta repertoires from subjects exposed to, actively infected with, or recovered from COVID-19 were included in the dataset. Samples were obtained from the ongoing ImmuneRACE study (first 160 participants) and from some 1,300 subjects provided by 6 global collaborators. The material from the prospective study consisted of cDNA or gDNA derived from T cells, B-cell-depleted T cells, or PBMCs. The repertoires were released in a freely available public database intended as a resource for research on the immune response to SARS-CoV-2. Where HLA class I and class II types were available, the types were taken from metadata supplied by the sample provider, not from assay-based typing. The sample metadata nearly always contained a de-identified subject ID, COVID-19 status, age in years and sex. What the work shows at the level of the full study, not this receptor alone: How much clinical and demographic metadata was included differed by source and by participant, and the metadata was provided uncurated.

Sequenced: peripheral blood. This receptor chain uses TRBV12-5 and TRBJ2-1, with the identity of the D gene unclear. This clonotype was obtained from a human donor in a cohort sampled during active COVID-19. The CDR3 region has the sequence CASGFNNEQFF. The sequence in DNA is TGTGCTAGTGGTTTTAACAATGAGCAGTTCTTC.